Listed below are T cell receptor beta chains from one sample, sequenced in a study of T-cell memory formation after mild COVID-19. TCRdb re-derived calls from the 5' RACE reads in MiXCR, one entry per CDR3 protein. The table has 300,000 or so distinct CDR3 sequences, about 15% seen once. The sample was PBMCs or a T cell subset sorted from them (not recorded which). Source of these receptors: a man younger than 35 who had mild COVID-19 (a few samples of this study predate the infection). Cell type and time point are not known. Each CDR3 is given with its conserved first and last residue. A D gene is named only where the DNA matches it firmly. The size entry is marked missing in some rows and otherwise reads once, few, many or a size class.

D	V	J	size	DNA	CDR3
-	TRBV11-1	TRBJ2-1	-	TGTGCCAGCAGCGTGCCGGACGTAAGAGGGAATGAGCAGTTCTTC	CASSVPDVRGNEQFF
-	TRBV13	TRBJ1-1	many	TGTGCCAGCAGCCAAGGCCAGGGCGAGTACACTGAAGCTTTCTTT	CASSQGQGEYTEAFF
-	TRBV4-3	TRBJ2-3	-	TGCGCCAGCAGCCGGAGGGAGTACACAGATACGCAGTATTTT	CASSRREYTDTQYF
TRBD1	TRBV11-2	TRBJ1-4	-	TGTGCCAGCAGCTTTATAGGACAGGCTGAAAAACTGTTTTTT	CASSFIGQAEKLFF
TRBD1	TRBV18	TRBJ2-5	few	TGTGCCAGCTCACCGAACACCCGGGACAGGGCGATCGAGACCCAGTACTTC	CASSPNTRDRAIETQYF
-	TRBV29-1	TRBJ1-2	-	TGCAGCGCCGCCGGCCCGATCAGGAACCTAGGCGTCGGCTACACCTTC	CSAAGPIRNLGVGYTF
-	TRBV20-1	TRBJ1-5	-	TGCAGTGTTTCGGGGAGTAACCAGCCCCAGCATTTT	CSVSGSNQPQHF
TRBD1	TRBV10-3	TRBJ1-5	few	TGTGCCATCTCCGGGACAGGGAGTGGCCAGCCCCAGCATTTT	CAISGTGSGQPQHF
-	TRBV6-5	TRBJ1-1	-	TGTGCCAGCCGCAGGGAAGGCGCCACTGAAGCTTTCTTT	CASRREGATEAFF
TRBD1	TRBV24-1	TRBJ2-3	few	TGTGCCACCAGTGAAGGGACAGGGGGCACAGATACGCAGTATTTT	CATSEGTGGTDTQYF
TRBD1	TRBV11-2	TRBJ2-3	few	TGTGCCAGCAGCTCTTCCGGGACAGGACTCACAGATACGCAGTATTTT	CASSSSGTGLTDTQYF
-	TRBV27	TRBJ2-3	-	TGTGCCAGCAGTTCCGCGGGGTGGAAAGATACGCAGTATTTT	CASSSAGWKDTQYF
TRBD2	TRBV7-6	TRBJ2-7	-	TGTGCCAGCAGCCAGGGACCAGGGAGGGAATCCTACGAGCAGTACTTC	CASSQGPGRESYEQYF
-	TRBV4-3	TRBJ2-7	-	TGCGCCAGCAGCCAAGATAGAGGGGGGGCCTACGAGCAGTACTTC	CASSQDRGGAYEQYF
-	TRBV7-2	TRBJ2-3	few	TGTGCCAGCAGCTTTCAGCCCCCAGATACGCAGTATTTT	CASSFQPPDTQYF
TRBD1	TRBV5-1	TRBJ1-2	-	TGCGCCAGCAGCTCGGACAGGGATCTCGGCTACACCTTC	CASSSDRDLGYTF
TRBD1	TRBV24-1	TRBJ1-2	few	TGTGCCACCAGTGATCCATACAGGGGGCTCTACACCTTC	CATSDPYRGLYTF
TRBD1	TRBV7-9	TRBJ1-5	few	TGTGCCAGCAGTTCAGCCCTTCCGGGACAGGGAGGAGATCAGCCCCAGCATTTT	CASSSALPGQGGDQPQHF
TRBD1	TRBV18	TRBJ1-5	-	TGTGCCAGCTCCTTACCCGGGACAGACAGCAATCAGCCCCAGCATTTT	CASSLPGTDSNQPQHF
-	TRBV7-2	TRBJ1-1	-	TGTGCCAGCAGCTTATTCGGAGGGGTGAACACTGAAGCTTTCTTT	CASSLFGGVNTEAFF
TRBD2	TRBV27	TRBJ2-1	-	TGTGCCAGCAGTCAACTAGCGGGGGGAATCAATGAGCAGTTCTTC	CASSQLAGGINEQFF
-	TRBV4-2	TRBJ2-7	-	TGTGCCAGCAGCCAAGAACGCGCCGGCTACGAGCAGTACTTC	CASSQERAGYEQYF
-	TRBV6-6	TRBJ1-5	few	TGTGCCAGCAGTTACATCCCTGAAGATCGAGGGGCCCAGCCCCAGCATTTT	CASSYIPEDRGAQPQHF
-	TRBV5-4	TRBJ1-3	once	TGTGCCAGCAGCGGACAGAGATCGGACACCATATATTTT	CASSGQRSDTIYF
-	TRBV10-3	TRBJ2-1	-	TGTGCCATCAGACCGGGCTATGGGGACAATGAGCAGTTCTTC	CAIRPGYGDNEQFF
TRBD1	TRBV9	TRBJ1-6	few	TGTGCCAGCAGCTCGAGGGACAGGATAAATTCACCCCTCCACTTT	CASSSRDRINSPLHF
TRBD2	TRBV18	TRBJ2-1	few	TGTGCCAGCTCACCACTAGCGGGGCCCTACAATGAGCAGTTCTTC	CASSPLAGPYNEQFF
TRBD1	TRBV5-1	TRBJ2-2	few	TGCGCCAGCAGCGGACAGGGTCCCACCGGGGAGCTGTTTTTT	CASSGQGPTGELFF
TRBD2	TRBV4-3	TRBJ2-1	few	TGCGCCAGCAGCCAGCAACTAGCGAGCTCCTACAATGAGCAGTTCTTC	CASSQQLASSYNEQFF
-	TRBV10-3	TRBJ1-1	few	TGTGCCATCAGTGAGTCACCGGGGGTGAACACTGAAGCTTTCTTT	CAISESPGVNTEAFF
-	TRBV9	TRBJ2-1	few	TGTGCCAGCAGCGTAGGGTCGGAGCCCTACAATGAGCAGTTCTTC	CASSVGSEPYNEQFF
-	TRBV7-9	TRBJ1-3	-	TGTGCCAGCAGCTTACCCAGGGGCGTAAAGGATGGAAACACCATATATTTT	CASSLPRGVKDGNTIYF
-	TRBV5-4	TRBJ2-7	-	TGTGCCAGCAGCTTGGGCCTGCGTGGCAGAGGACCGAACGAGCAGTACTTC	CASSLGLRGRGPNEQYF
-	TRBV2	TRBJ2-1	few	TGTGCCAGCACAGGGGTTGGGCAGTTCTTC	CASTGVGQFF
-	TRBV6-5	TRBJ1-2	-	TGTGCCAGCAGAAGGGGGGGATCCAACTATGGCTACACCTTC	CASRRGGSNYGYTF
TRBD1	TRBV7-3	TRBJ2-2	few	TGTGCCAGCAGCAGGGGGCTCACCGGGGAGCTGTTTTTT	CASSRGLTGELFF
-	TRBV12-3/TRBV12-4	TRBJ2-1	many	TGTGCCAGCACTCAGGGTAATGAGCAGTTCTTC	CASTQGNEQFF
TRBD2	TRBV7-2	TRBJ2-7	-	TGTGCCAGCAGCTCGAATAGCGGGGGGGCCGAGCAGTACTTC	CASSSNSGGAEQYF
-	TRBV7-6	TRBJ1-1	-	TGTGCCAGCAGCTCCCGCGAGGAAAGCACTGAAGCTTTCTTT	CASSSREESTEAFF
-	TRBV5-1	TRBJ2-3	many	TGCGCCAGCAGCTCCTCGGGGCTAGCCCTCACAGATACGCAGTATTTT	CASSSSGLALTDTQYF
-	TRBV18	TRBJ2-3	few	TGTGCCAGCTCACCCATGGGGGGCCGCGCAGATACGCAGTATTTT	CASSPMGGRADTQYF
-	TRBV20-1	TRBJ2-3	few	TGCAGTGCTAGAGATACATGGGGAGATACGCAGTATTTT	CSARDTWGDTQYF
-	TRBV18	TRBJ2-3	-	TGTGCCAGCTCAGCGGCGGGACTGGACACAGATACGCAGTATTTT	CASSAAGLDTDTQYF
-	TRBV5-1	TRBJ2-7	-	TGCGCCAGCAGCTCCGGCCCGGACAGCTCCTACGAGCAGTACTTC	CASSSGPDSSYEQYF
-	TRBV7-8	TRBJ2-2	-	TGTGCCAGCAGCCGAGGGGTTTTGGGGAACACCGGGGAGCTGTTTTTT	CASSRGVLGNTGELFF
TRBD1	TRBV4-2	TRBJ1-5	-	TGTGCCAGCAGCCAACCCGAGGGACAGCTCGATCAGCCCCAGCATTTT	CASSQPEGQLDQPQHF
-	TRBV7-3	TRBJ2-3	-	TGTGCCAGCGGGGTCGGAAGTATTCCAGATACGCAGTATTTT	CASGVGSIPDTQYF
-	TRBV5-5	TRBJ2-5	few	TGTGCCAGCAGCTTACGGTGGGGGCAAGAGACCCAGTACTTC	CASSLRWGQETQYF
-	TRBV12-3/TRBV12-4	TRBJ2-5	-	TGTGCCAGCAGTTTAGGAGACAGAACTACCCAGTACTTC	CASSLGDRTTQYF
-	TRBV7-2	TRBJ1-1	-	TGTGCCAGCAGCTTAATTACAGGGATGACTGAAGCTTTCTTT	CASSLITGMTEAFF
-	TRBV25-1	TRBJ1-4	-	TGTGCCAGCAGTGAAGGAGTCGGGCAGGGGTATGAAAAACTGTTTTTT	CASSEGVGQGYEKLFF
TRBD2	TRBV7-6	TRBJ2-3	few	TGTGCCAGCAGTCTAGGAAGAGCGGGGCCCCTCGGGGCAGATACGCAGTATTTT	CASSLGRAGPLGADTQYF
-	TRBV20-1	TRBJ2-7	few	TGCAGTGTTGCGACAAGGGGCCTTGGGGCATACGAGCAGTACTTC	CSVATRGLGAYEQYF
-	TRBV7-3	TRBJ2-5	few	TGTGCCAGCAGCTTTAATCACCAAGAGACCCAGTACTTC	CASSFNHQETQYF
-	TRBV12-3/TRBV12-4	TRBJ1-1	-	TGTGCCAGCAGTTTAGGGGGGATTAACACTGAAGCTTTCTTT	CASSLGGINTEAFF